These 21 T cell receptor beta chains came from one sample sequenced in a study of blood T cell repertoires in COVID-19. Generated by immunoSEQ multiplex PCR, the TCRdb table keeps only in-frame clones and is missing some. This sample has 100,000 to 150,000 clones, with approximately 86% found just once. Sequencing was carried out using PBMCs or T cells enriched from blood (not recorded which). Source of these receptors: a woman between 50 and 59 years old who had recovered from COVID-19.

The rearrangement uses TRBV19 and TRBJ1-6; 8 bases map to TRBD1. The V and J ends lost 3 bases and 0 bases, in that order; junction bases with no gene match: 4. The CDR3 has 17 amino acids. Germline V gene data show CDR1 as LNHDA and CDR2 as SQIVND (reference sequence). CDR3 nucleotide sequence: TGTGCCAGTAGTATGGGCAGGGGGCTCTCCTATAATTCACCCCTCCACTTT. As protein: CASSMGRGLSYNSPLHF.

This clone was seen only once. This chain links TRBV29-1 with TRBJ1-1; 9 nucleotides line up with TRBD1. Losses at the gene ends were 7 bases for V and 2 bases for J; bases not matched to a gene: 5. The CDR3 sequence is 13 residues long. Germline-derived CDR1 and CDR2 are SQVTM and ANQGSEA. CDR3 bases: TGCAGCGCCACGGGACAGGGAAACACTGAAGCTTTCTTT. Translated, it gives CSATGQGNTEAFF. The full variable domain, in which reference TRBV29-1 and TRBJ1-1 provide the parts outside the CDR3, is SAVISQKPSRDICQRGTSLTIQCQVDSQVTMMFWYRQQPGQSLTLIATANQGSEATYESGFVIDKFPISRPNLTFSTLTVSNMSPEDSSIYLCSATGQGNTEAFFGQGTRLTVV.

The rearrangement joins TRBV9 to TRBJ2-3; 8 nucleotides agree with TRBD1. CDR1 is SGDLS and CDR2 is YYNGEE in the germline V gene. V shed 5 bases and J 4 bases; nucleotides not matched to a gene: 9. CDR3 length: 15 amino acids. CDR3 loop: CASSPGDRGSDTQYF. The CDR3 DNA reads TGTGCCAGCAGTCCGGGAGACAGGGGATCAGATACGCAGTATTTT.

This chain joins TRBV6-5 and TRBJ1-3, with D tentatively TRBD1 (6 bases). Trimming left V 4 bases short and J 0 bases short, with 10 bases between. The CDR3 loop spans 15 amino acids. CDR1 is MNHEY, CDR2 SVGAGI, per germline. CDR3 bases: TGTGCCAGCAGTTCCCCAGGGGACTCTGGAAACACCATATATTTT. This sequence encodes CASSSPGDSGNTIYF.

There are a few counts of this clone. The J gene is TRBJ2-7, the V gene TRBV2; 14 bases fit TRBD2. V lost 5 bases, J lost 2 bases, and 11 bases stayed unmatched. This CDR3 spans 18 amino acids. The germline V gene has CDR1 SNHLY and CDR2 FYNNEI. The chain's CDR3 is CASSTRTSGGIRAYEQYF. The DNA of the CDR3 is TGTGCCAGCAGTACCAGGACTAGCGGGGGGATTAGGGCCTACGAGCAGTACTTC.

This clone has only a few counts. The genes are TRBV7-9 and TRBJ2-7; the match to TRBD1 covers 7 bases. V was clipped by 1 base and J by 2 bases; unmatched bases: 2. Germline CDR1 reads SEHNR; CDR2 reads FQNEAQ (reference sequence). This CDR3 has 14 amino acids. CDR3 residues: CASSLGTGAYEQYF. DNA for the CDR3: TGTGCCAGCAGCTTAGGGACAGGAGCCTACGAGCAGTACTTC. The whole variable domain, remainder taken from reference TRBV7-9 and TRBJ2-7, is DTGVSQNPRHKITKRGQNVTFRCDPISEHNRLYWYRQTLGQGPEFLTYFQNEAQLEKSRLLSDRFSAERPKGSFSTLEIQRTEQGDSAMYLCASSLGTGAYEQYFGPGTRLTVT.

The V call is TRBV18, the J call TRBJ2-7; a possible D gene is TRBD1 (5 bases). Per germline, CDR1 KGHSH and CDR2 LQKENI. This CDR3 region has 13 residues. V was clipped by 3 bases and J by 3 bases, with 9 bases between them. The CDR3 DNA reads TGTGCCAGCTCACCGACAGCCCTCTACGAGCAGTACTTC. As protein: CASSPTALYEQYF.

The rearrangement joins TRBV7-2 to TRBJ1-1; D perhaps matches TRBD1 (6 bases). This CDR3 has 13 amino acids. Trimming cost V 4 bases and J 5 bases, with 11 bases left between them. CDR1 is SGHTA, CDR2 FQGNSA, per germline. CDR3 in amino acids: CASSSHRDTEAFF. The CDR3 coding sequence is TGTGCCAGCAGCTCCCACAGGGATACTGAAGCTTTCTTT.

In DNA form, the CDR3 reads TGTGCCAGCAGCTTGACAGATATCTACGAGCAGTACTTC. It is translated as CASSLTDIYEQYF. The genes are TRBV11-2 and TRBJ2-7, with D possibly TRBD1 on 5 matching bases. V gave up 3 bases and J gave up 3 bases, with 9 bases separating them. This CDR3 has 13 amino acids. Germline-derived CDR1 and CDR2 are SGHAT and FQNNGV.

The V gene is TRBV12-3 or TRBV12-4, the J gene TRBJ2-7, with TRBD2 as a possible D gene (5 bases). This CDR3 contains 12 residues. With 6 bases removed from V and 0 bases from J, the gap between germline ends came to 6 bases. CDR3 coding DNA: TGTGCCAGCAGCCGGGACTCCTACGAGCAGTACTTC. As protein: CASSRDSYEQYF.

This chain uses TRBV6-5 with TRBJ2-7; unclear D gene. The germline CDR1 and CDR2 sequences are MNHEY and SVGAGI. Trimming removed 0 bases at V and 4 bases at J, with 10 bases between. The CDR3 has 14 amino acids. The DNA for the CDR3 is TGTGCCAGCAGTTACTCCTACGGGTCGTACGAGCAGTACTTC. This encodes CASSYSYGSYEQYF.

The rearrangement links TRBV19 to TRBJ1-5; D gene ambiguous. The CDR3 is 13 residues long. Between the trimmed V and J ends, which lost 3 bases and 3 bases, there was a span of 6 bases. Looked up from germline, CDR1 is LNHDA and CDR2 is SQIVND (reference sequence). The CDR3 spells CASSMGVNQPQHF. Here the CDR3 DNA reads TGTGCCAGTAGTATGGGAGTCAATCAGCCCCAGCATTTT.

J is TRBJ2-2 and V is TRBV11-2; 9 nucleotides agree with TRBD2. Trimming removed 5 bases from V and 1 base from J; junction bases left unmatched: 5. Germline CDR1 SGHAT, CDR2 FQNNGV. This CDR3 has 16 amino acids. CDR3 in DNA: TGTGCCAGCAGCGGATGGACTAGCGAGAACACCGGGGAGCTGTTTTTT. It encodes CASSGWTSENTGELFF.

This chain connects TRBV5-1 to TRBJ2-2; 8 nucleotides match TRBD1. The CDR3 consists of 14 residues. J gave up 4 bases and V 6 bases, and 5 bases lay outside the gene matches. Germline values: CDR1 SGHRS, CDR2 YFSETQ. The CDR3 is CASTRGTGTGELFF. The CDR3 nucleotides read TGCGCCAGCACAAGGGGGACAGGCACCGGGGAGCTGTTTTTT. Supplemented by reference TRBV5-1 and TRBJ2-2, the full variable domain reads KAGVTQTPRYLIKTRGQQVTLSCSPISGHRSVSWYQQTPGQGLQFLFEYFSETQRNKGNFPGRFSGRQFSNSRSEMNVSTLELGDSALYLCASTRGTGTGELFFGEGSRLTVL.

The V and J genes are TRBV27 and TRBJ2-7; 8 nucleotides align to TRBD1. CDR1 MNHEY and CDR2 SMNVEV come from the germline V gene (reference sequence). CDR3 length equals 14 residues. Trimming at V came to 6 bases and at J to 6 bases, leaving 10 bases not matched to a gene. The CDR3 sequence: CASSPDRDLVEQYF. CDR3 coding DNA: TGTGCCAGCAGCCCGGACAGGGACTTGGTCGAGCAGTACTTC.

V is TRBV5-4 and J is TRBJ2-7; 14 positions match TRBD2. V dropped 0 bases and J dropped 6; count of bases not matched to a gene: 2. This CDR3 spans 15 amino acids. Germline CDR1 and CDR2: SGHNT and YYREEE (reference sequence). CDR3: CASSLETSGGGEQYF. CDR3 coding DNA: TGTGCCAGCAGCTTGGAGACTAGCGGGGGGGGCGAGCAGTACTTC. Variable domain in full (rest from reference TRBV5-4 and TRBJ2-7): ETGVTQSPTHLIKTRGQQVTLRCSSQSGHNTVSWYQQALGQGPQFIFQYYREEENGRGNFPPRFSGLQFPNYSSELNVNALELDDSALYLCASSLETSGGGEQYFGPGTRLTVT.

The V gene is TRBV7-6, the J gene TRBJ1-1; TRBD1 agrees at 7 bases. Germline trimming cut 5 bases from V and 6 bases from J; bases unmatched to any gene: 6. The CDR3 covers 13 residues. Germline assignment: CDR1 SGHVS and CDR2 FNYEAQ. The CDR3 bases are TGTGCCAGCAGCCCGATACAGGGGCCTGAAGCTTTCTTT. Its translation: CASSPIQGPEAFF.

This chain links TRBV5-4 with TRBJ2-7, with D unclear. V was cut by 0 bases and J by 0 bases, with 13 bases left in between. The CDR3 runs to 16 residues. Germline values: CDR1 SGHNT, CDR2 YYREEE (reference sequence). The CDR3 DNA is TGTGCCAGCAGCTTGGATTACTCGGTGAGCTCCTACGAGCAGTACTTC. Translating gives CASSLDYSVSSYEQYF.

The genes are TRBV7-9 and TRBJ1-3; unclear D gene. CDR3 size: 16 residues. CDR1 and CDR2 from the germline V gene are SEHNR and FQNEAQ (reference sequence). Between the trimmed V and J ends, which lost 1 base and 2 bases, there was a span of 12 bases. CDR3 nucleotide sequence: TGTGCCAGCAGCTTAGTAGAGGGATTACCTGGAAACACCATATATTTT. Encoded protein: CASSLVEGLPGNTIYF.

This chain's CDR3 is CASRRQTGEGYTF. In DNA form, the CDR3 reads TGTGCCAGCAGACGCCAGACAGGGGAAGGCTACACCTTC. The chain combines TRBV28 with TRBJ1-2; 8 nucleotides line up with TRBD1. Germline V gene lookup returns CDR1 MDHEN and CDR2 SYDVKM. The V segment lost 6 bases and the J segment 8 bases; nucleotides outside the gene matches: 8. CDR3 length equals 13 residues.

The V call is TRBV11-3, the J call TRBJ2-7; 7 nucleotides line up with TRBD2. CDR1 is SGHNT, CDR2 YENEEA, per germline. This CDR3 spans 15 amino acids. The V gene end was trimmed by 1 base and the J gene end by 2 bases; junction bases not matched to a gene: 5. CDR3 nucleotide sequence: TGTGCCAGCAGCTTAGCCGCGGGGGTCACCTACGAGCAGTACTTC. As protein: CASSLAAGVTYEQYF. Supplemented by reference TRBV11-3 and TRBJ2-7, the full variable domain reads EAGVVQSPRYKIIEKKQPVAFWCNPISGHNTLYWYLQNLGQGPELLIRYENEEAVDDSQLPKDRFSAERLKGVDSTLKIQPAELGDSAVYLCASSLAAGVTYEQYFGPGTRLTVT.